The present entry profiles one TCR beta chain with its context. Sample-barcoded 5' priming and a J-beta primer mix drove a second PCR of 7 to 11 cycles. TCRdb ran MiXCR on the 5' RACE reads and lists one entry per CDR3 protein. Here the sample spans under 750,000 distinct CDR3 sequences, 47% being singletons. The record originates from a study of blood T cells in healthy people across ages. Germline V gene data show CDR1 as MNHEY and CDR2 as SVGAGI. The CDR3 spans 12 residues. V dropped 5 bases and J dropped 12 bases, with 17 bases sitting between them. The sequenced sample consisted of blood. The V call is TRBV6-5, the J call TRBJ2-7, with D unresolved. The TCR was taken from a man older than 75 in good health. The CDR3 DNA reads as TGTGCCAGCAGTAAATCTATAGAACCCCGGTACTTC. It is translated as CASSKSIEPRYF.